The 31 T cell receptor beta chains listed next were all sequenced from one sample in a study of T cells in Graves' hyperthyroidism and ophthalmopathy. There were TCR beta CDR3 regions amplified from RNA transcripts. First-round RT-PCR with HTBI primers amplified the TCR CDR3 region. TCRdb used MiXCR to reprocess the multiplex PCR reads, holding one entry per CDR3 protein. The sample has more than 650,000 distinct CDR3 sequences; less than 15% are singletons. The sequenced sample was blood. The receptor set was obtained from a woman aged 18-35 years with Graves' hyperthyroidism.

This clonotype was detected ten times or more. The V and J genes are TRBV18 and TRBJ2-1; D gene ambiguous. Germline lookup yields CDR1 KGHSH and CDR2 LQKENI. V dropped 3 bases and J dropped 0 bases, with 9 bases sitting between them. The CDR3 has 15 residues. The DNA for the CDR3 is TGTGCCAGCTCACCCCTAGGAAGCTCCTACAATGAGCAGTTCTTC. Protein product: CASSPLGSSYNEQFF.

This clonotype was seen many times. The chain employs TRBV3-1 and TRBJ2-5; 7 bases line up with TRBD2. Germline values: CDR1 LGHDT, CDR2 YNNKEL (reference sequence). The ends lost 0 bases at V and 2 bases at J; junction bases unmatched: 12. The CDR3 covers 18 residues. The CDR3 DNA reads TGTGCCAGCAGCCAAGATGTATTTGCGGCGGGACTACAAGAGACCCAGTACTTC. Translation: CASSQDVFAAGLQETQYF.

This clonotype has more than one count but fewer than ten. The chain uses TRBV28 and TRBJ2-3; no reliable D call. The CDR3 spans 13 residues. Germline V gene sequence: CDR1 MDHEN, CDR2 SYDVKM. V gave up 3 bases and J gave up 4 bases, with 8 bases separating them. The CDR3 protein is CASSFGLADTQYF. CDR3 in DNA: TGTGCCAGCAGTTTTGGGCTAGCAGATACGCAGTATTTT.

The chain links TRBV6-1 to TRBJ2-1; 8 nucleotides match TRBD1. The CDR3 has 15 amino acids. Germline CDR1 MNHNS, CDR2 SASEGT. V lost 5 bases and J lost 5; bases outside the gene matches: 8. The CDR3 loop reads CASSSPGQVNNEQFF. For the CDR3, the DNA is TGTGCCAGCAGTTCGCCGGGACAGGTAAACAATGAGCAGTTCTTC.

In its sample, this clonotype was seen a few times. The chain recombines TRBV6-1 with TRBJ2-5; 8 bases line up with TRBD1. This CDR3 has 14 residues. Trimming at V came to 7 bases and at J to 5 bases, leaving 9 bases not matched to a gene. Germline V gene lookup returns CDR1 MNHNS and CDR2 SASEGT. CDR3 in amino acids: CASNSGGQVETQYF. The CDR3 DNA follows: TGTGCCAGCAACTCAGGGGGCCAAGTGGAGACCCAGTACTTC.

The sample holds many counts of this clonotype. V is TRBV6-1 and J is TRBJ2-3; D is perhaps TRBD1 (5 bases). CDR1 and CDR2 from the germline V gene are MNHNS and SASEGT. Trimming stripped 6 bases from V and 0 bases from J, with 13 bases between. The CDR3 covers 15 residues. CDR3 amino acids: CASSQTDPSTDTQYF. CDR3 sequence (DNA): TGTGCCAGCAGCCAGACAGATCCTAGCACAGATACGCAGTATTTT.

The chain employs TRBV28 and TRBJ2-1; D is unresolved. The CDR3 runs to 14 residues. Germline assignment: CDR1 MDHEN and CDR2 SYDVKM. V dropped 8 bases and J dropped 9 bases, with 20 bases sitting between them. The CDR3 sequence is CASASGPPGGEQFF. CDR3 in DNA: TGTGCCAGCGCCTCTGGACCACCTGGTGGTGAGCAGTTCTTC.

This clonotype has at least ten counts. The chain uses TRBV24-1 and TRBJ2-7; no reliable D call. CDR3 length: 13 residues. CDR1 KGHDR and CDR2 SFDVKD come from the germline V gene. Deletions cut 2 bases from V and 6 bases from J, with 10 bases between. The chain's CDR3 is CATSDSEGSEQYF. The CDR3 nucleotides read TGTGCCACCAGTGATTCGGAAGGTAGCGAGCAGTACTTC.

This clonotype came up many times. The chain carries TRBV13 and TRBJ2-2; 7 positions agree with TRBD2. This CDR3 is 14 amino acids long. Germline lookup yields CDR1 PRHDT and CDR2 FYEKMQ (reference sequence). V was pared by 0 bases and J by 6 bases, with 1 base of the junction left unmatched. The CDR3 region is CASSLGSGAGELFF. In nucleotides, the CDR3 is TGTGCCAGCAGCTTAGGGAGCGGGGCCGGGGAGCTGTTTTTT.

The chain combines TRBV29-1 with TRBJ2-5, with D possibly matching TRBD2 (6 bases). Germline V CDR1 and CDR2: SQVTM, ANQGSEA. The ends were cut back, 8 bases at V and 1 base at J, with 11 bases in the middle. The CDR3 totals 12 residues. This CDR3 is CSIWGVQETQYF. Here the CDR3 DNA reads TGCAGCATCTGGGGGGTCCAAGAGACCCAGTACTTC.

This clonotype was counted many times. This chain joins TRBV27 and TRBJ1-1; 9 bases map to TRBD1. Germline trimming cut 6 bases from V and 4 bases from J; bases unmatched to any gene: 9. The germline V gene encodes CDR1 MNHEY and CDR2 SMNVEV (reference sequence). The CDR3 loop spans 15 amino acids. CDR3 in DNA: TGTGCCAGCAGCCCTGGGACAGGGTGGGGCACTGAAGCTTTCTTT. As protein: CASSPGTGWGTEAFF.

This clonotype was detected many times. The chain is built from TRBV7-2 and TRBJ2-7; 10 positions match TRBD1. Germline V gene lookup returns CDR1 SGHTA and CDR2 FQGNSA. The length of the CDR3 is 15 residues. After removal of 5 bases from V and 2 bases from J, the junction contained 6 bases not matched to a gene. The CDR3 DNA reads as TGTGCCAGCAGCCCAGAGACAGGGGGCGCCTACGAGCAGTACTTC. It yields the protein CASSPETGGAYEQYF.

Points on this clonotype: Since a much larger clone is just one base distant, this may be a read error. The chain links TRBV3-1 to TRBJ2-1; D may be TRBD2 (5 bases). Germline-derived CDR1 and CDR2 are LGHDT and YNNKEL (reference sequence). This CDR3 has 12 residues. CDR3 in DNA: TGTGCCGGCAGTCCCCAGTTCGGGGTGCAGTTCTTC. Encoded protein: CAGSPQFGVQFF.

The chain is built from TRBV28 and TRBJ2-7, with D perhaps matching TRBD2 (5 bases). The length of the CDR3 is 14 residues. Deletions cut 3 bases from V and 3 bases from J, with 12 bases between. CDR1 MDHEN and CDR2 SYDVKM come from the germline V gene. The CDR3 region is CASSLRGLLYEQYF. For the CDR3, the DNA is TGTGCCAGCAGTTTGCGAGGGCTCCTCTACGAGCAGTACTTC.

V gene TRBV6-2 or TRBV6-3 combines with J gene TRBJ1-1; possible D gene TRBD1, 6 bases. Germline loops: CDR1 MNHEY, CDR2 SVGEGT. V was trimmed by 6 bases and J by 0 bases, leaving 17 bases between them. The CDR3 extends over 16 amino acids. The chain's CDR3 is CASSGGALGMNTEAFF. CDR3 sequence (DNA): TGTGCCAGCAGCGGGGGGGCGCTGGGAATGAACACTGAAGCTTTCTTT.

Ten or more counts support this clonotype. This chain links TRBV11-2 with TRBJ2-4; a possible D gene is TRBD1 (5 bases). Germline V gene data show CDR1 as SGHAT and CDR2 as FQNNGV. The CDR3 is 14 amino acids. The V gene lost 3 bases and the J gene lost 6 bases, with 12 bases spanning the gap. CDR3 amino acids: CASSFTEGANIQYF. The CDR3 region has the DNA TGTGCCAGCAGCTTCACGGAAGGGGCAAACATTCAGTACTTC.

This clonotype appeared many times. The chain carries TRBV11-2 and TRBJ1-3, with D possibly TRBD1 on 5 matching bases. The CDR3 has 17 residues. Germline V gene sequence: CDR1 SGHAT, CDR2 FQNNGV. V gave up 6 bases and J gave up 2 bases, with 20 bases separating them. In nucleotides, the CDR3 is TGTGCCAGCAGACCATCAAAGCGCTCGGGGGCTGGAAACACCATATATTTT. Its translation is CASRPSKRSGAGNTIYF. The full variable domain, with the rest looked up from reference TRBV11-2 and TRBJ1-3, is EAGVAQSPRYKIIEKRQSVAFWCNPISGHATLYWYQQILGQGPKLLIQFQNNGVVDDSQLPKDRFSAERLKGVDSTLKIQPAKLEDSAVYLCASRPSKRSGAGNTIYFGEGSWLTVV.

At least ten counts were recorded for this clonotype. V and J are TRBV10-1 and TRBJ2-1, with 11 bases that match TRBD2. This CDR3 comprises 15 residues. The trim removed 3 bases at V and 5 bases at J, leaving 3 bases unmatched. Germline CDR1 and CDR2: WNHNN and SYGVQD (reference sequence). As DNA, the CDR3 is TGCGCCAGCAGTGATTTAGCGGGAGGGCACAATGAGCAGTTCTTC. It yields the protein CASSDLAGGHNEQFF.

This clonotype was recorded many times. The chain links TRBV20-1 to TRBJ2-1; 9 nucleotides match TRBD1. From germline, CDR1 is DFQATT and CDR2 SNEGSKA (reference sequence). CDR3 length: 15 amino acids. V trimming: 3 bases; J trimming: 8 bases; junction bases outside the gene matches: 11. The CDR3 bases are TGCAGTGCTAGCCACACAGGGGGCCCGGTACATGAGCAGTTCTTC. Its protein product is CSASHTGGPVHEQFF.

This clonotype came up many times. The chain employs TRBV7-2 and TRBJ2-7; D call uncertain. Looked up from germline, CDR1 is SGHTA and CDR2 is FQGNSA. This CDR3 has 13 residues. Trimming pared 2 bases from V and 3 bases from J, leaving 8 bases between. The CDR3 is CASSLTTHYEQYF. CDR3 nucleotide sequence: TGTGCCAGCAGCTTAACGACTCACTACGAGCAGTACTTC.

This clonotype was picked up many times. V gene TRBV5-5 combines with J gene TRBJ2-7; D tentatively reads TRBD1 or TRBD2 (6 bases each). Trimming shortened V by 5 bases and J by 5 bases, and 11 bases separated the two germline ends. Germline CDR1 and CDR2: SGHKS and YYEKEE (reference sequence). The CDR3 contains 12 residues. CDR3 sequence (DNA): TGTGCCAGCAGAACAGGGACTCACGAGCAGTACTTC. Translated, it gives CASRTGTHEQYF.

This clonotype was seen a few times. Written as DNA, the CDR3 is TGCGCCAGCTCTAGCGGGAGTGGATCCTACAATGAGCAGTTCTTC. Amino acid sequence: CASSSGSGSYNEQFF. The chain is built from TRBV10-1 and TRBJ2-1, with 10 bases matching TRBD2. The V gene end was trimmed by 8 bases and the J gene end by 1 base; junction bases not matched to a gene: 5. Looked up from germline, CDR1 is WNHNN and CDR2 is SYGVQD (reference sequence). The CDR3 spans 15 residues.

The chain couples TRBV6-5 to TRBJ2-3; 8 bases agree with TRBD1. CDR3 length: 15 amino acids. The germline gives CDR1 MNHEY, CDR2 SVGAGI. After removal of 4 bases from V and 4 bases from J, the junction contained 7 bases not matched to a gene. As DNA, the CDR3 is TGTGCCAGCAGTTCCTCGGACAGGGTTGCAGATACGCAGTATTTT. Encoded protein: CASSSSDRVADTQYF.

In this sample, this clonotype turned up many times. The chain combines TRBV15 with TRBJ2-7; TRBD2 matches 9 bases. The CDR3 sequence is 17 residues long. In germline, CDR1 is LNHNV, CDR2 YYDKDF (reference sequence). Unmatched junction bases numbered 17, after V lost 3 bases and J lost 8 bases. CDR3 coding DNA: TGTGCCACCAGCAGCGGGCGACTCGGTAGCGGGAGCTTAAAGCAGTACTTC. It yields the protein CATSSGRLGSGSLKQYF.

The chain combines TRBV6-1 with TRBJ1-1; no definite D call. With 6 bases removed from V and 6 bases from J, the gap between germline ends came to 20 bases. The CDR3 has 15 amino acids. CDR1 is MNHNS and CDR2 is SASEGT in the germline V gene. CDR3 sequence reads: CASRPSRGRWAEAFF. CDR3 in DNA: TGTGCCAGCAGGCCTAGTCGGGGTCGCTGGGCTGAAGCTTTCTTT.

This clonotype was detected only a few times. The chain carries TRBV7-8 and TRBJ2-1; weak D call: TRBD2 (5 bases). Per germline, CDR1 SGHVS and CDR2 FQNEAQ. This CDR3 spans 16 amino acids. The V end was cut by 0 bases, the J end by 4 bases, with 13 bases between. CDR3 region: CASSLARAVTYNEQFF. In nucleotides, the CDR3 is TGTGCCAGCAGCTTAGCGCGAGCGGTTACATACAATGAGCAGTTCTTC.

This clonotype was counted only a few times. The chain employs TRBV10-3 and TRBJ2-2; 8 bases are a match to TRBD1. J lost 5 bases, V lost 2 bases, and 7 bases had no gene match. This CDR3 is 16 amino acids long. Germline-derived CDR1 and CDR2 are ENHRY and SYGVKD. The CDR3 reads CAISERQGYATGELFF. CDR3 coding DNA: TGTGCCATCAGTGAGCGACAGGGGTACGCGACCGGGGAGCTGTTTTTT.

The V and J genes are TRBV15 and TRBJ2-1; the D is unclear. The J call could be wrong; TRBJ2-7 is a better fit for the DNA end. The CDR3 covers 15 residues. Germline V lookup: CDR1 LNHNV, CDR2 YYDKDF (reference sequence). In DNA, the CDR3 is TGTGCCACCAGCACCTCGGTCCTCCCCTACAATGAGCAGTACTTC. Translating it yields CATSTSVLPYNEQYF.

This clonotype was detected ten times or more. The chain has TRBV18 and TRBJ2-3; 7 bases line up with TRBD1. Germline values: CDR1 KGHSH, CDR2 LQKENI. This CDR3 is 13 amino acids long. With V trimmed by 4 bases and J by 6 bases, 4 bases remained unmatched. The DNA of the CDR3 is TGTGCCAGCTCACTGACAGGGCGGGATACGCAGTATTTT. This encodes CASSLTGRDTQYF.

This clonotype was observed at least ten times. V usage is TRBV27 and J usage is TRBJ1-1; possible D gene TRBD1, 6 bases. From germline, CDR1 is MNHEY and CDR2 SMNVEV (reference sequence). Trimming stripped 4 bases from V and 5 bases from J, with 20 bases between. The CDR3 loop spans 16 amino acids. The CDR3 is CASSYSGGDRGTEAFF. CDR3 nucleotide sequence: TGTGCCAGCAGTTATTCGGGGGGCGACCGGGGAACTGAAGCTTTCTTT.

This chain connects TRBV29-1 to TRBJ2-1, with TRBD2 matching over 8 bases. V lost 6 bases and J lost 0; bases outside the gene matches: 7. The CDR3 is 15 amino acids. Germline V gene sequence: CDR1 SQVTM, CDR2 ANQGSEA. CDR3 bases: TGCAGCGTGGCGGGAGGACTGAGCTCCTACAATGAGCAGTTCTTC. It specifies CSVAGGLSSYNEQFF.